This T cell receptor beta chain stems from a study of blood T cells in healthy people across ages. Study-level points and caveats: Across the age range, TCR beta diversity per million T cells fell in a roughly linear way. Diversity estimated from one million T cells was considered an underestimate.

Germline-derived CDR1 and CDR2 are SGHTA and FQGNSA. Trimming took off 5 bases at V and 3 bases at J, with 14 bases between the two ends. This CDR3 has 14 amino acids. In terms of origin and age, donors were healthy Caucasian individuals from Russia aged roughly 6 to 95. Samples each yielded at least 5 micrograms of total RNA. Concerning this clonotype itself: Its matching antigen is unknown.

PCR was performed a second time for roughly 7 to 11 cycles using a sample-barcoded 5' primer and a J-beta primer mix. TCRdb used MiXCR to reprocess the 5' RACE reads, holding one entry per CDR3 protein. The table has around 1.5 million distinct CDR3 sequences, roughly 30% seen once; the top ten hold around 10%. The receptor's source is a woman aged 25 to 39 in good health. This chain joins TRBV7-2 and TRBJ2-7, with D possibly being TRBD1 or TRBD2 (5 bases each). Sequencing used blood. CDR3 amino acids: CASSPGPSVYEQYF. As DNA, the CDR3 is TGTGCCAGCAGCCCGGGACCCTCCGTCTACGAGCAGTACTTC.